These 31 T cell receptor beta chains share one sample of origin, sequenced in a study of T cell repertoires in aging, cancer and after chemotherapy. Multiplex touch-down PCR with TRB-A/B primers amplified rearranged V-D-J TRB sequences. TCRdb re-called the multiplex PCR reads with MiXCR, one entry per CDR3 protein. This repertoire shows over 2,000 distinct CDR3 sequences, under 55% found once; its top ten account for over 3.5%. Peripheral blood genomic DNA, not sorted cells or RNA, was the template. The source material was blood. Receptors originate from a human donor with a solid tumor.

The chain links TRBV7-2 to TRBJ2-1; weak D call: TRBD2 (6 bases). V lost 7 bases and J lost 7, with 20 bases in between. From germline, CDR1 is SGHTA and CDR2 FQGNSA. This CDR3 spans 15 amino acids. The CDR3 sequence: CASTPQRRGPNEQFF. DNA for the CDR3: TGTGCCAGCACTCCTCAGAGGCGGGGTCCTAATGAGCAGTTCTTC.

This clonotype was seen a few times. The V gene is TRBV6-5, the J gene TRBJ1-2; possibly TRBD1 for D (6 bases). The CDR3 sequence is 14 residues long. Germline V gene sequence: CDR1 MNHEY, CDR2 SVGAGI. With 2 bases removed from V and 7 bases from J, the gap between germline ends came to 14 bases. Written as DNA, the CDR3 is TGTGCCAGCAGTTACCAACAGGGTGTTGGTGGCTACACCTTC. Translation: CASSYQQGVGGYTF.

This chain connects TRBV29-1 to TRBJ2-1, with no clear D. The V and J ends lost 3 bases and 0 bases respectively, with 6 bases between them. Germline values: CDR1 SQVTM, CDR2 ANQGSEA. CDR3 length equals 13 residues. This CDR3 is CSVDNSSYNEQFF. The CDR3 DNA is TGCAGCGTTGACAACTCCTCCTACAATGAGCAGTTCTTC.

The V gene is TRBV4-3, the J gene TRBJ1-3, with a possible D match to TRBD1 (5 bases). Germline V gene data show CDR1 as LGHNA and CDR2 as YSLEER. There are 17 residues in the CDR3. Trimming stripped 2 bases from V and 0 bases from J, with 14 bases between. In nucleotides, the CDR3 is TGCGCCAGCAGCCAATACAGACAGATTGACTCTGGAAACACCATATATTTT. Its translation: CASSQYRQIDSGNTIYF.

The chain carries TRBV5-1 and TRBJ2-3; a weak D match, TRBD1 (6 bases). The CDR3 has 14 amino acids. Germline V gene sequence: CDR1 SGHRS, CDR2 YFSETQ. V gave up 3 bases and J gave up 0 bases, with 8 bases separating them. DNA for the CDR3: TGCGCCAGCAGCTGGGGGACAAGCACAGATACGCAGTATTTT. It specifies CASSWGTSTDTQYF.

This sequence joins TRBV19 and TRBJ2-7; a possible D gene is TRBD2 (6 bases). Germline values: CDR1 LNHDA, CDR2 SQIVND (reference sequence). The CDR3 is made up of 14 amino acids. Trimming left V 6 bases short and J 5 bases short, with 17 bases between. DNA for the CDR3: TGTGCCAGTAGAAGTGGAGGGGAGAAGAACGAGCAGTACTTC. It encodes CASRSGGEKNEQYF. The variable domain in full, completed from reference TRBV19 and TRBJ2-7, reads DGGITQSPKYLFRKEGQNVTLSCEQNLNHDAMYWYRQDPGQGLRLIYYSQIVNDFQKGDIAEGYSVSREKKESFPLTVTSAQKNPTAFYLCASRSGGEKNEQYFGPGTRLTVT.

The J gene is TRBJ1-1, the V gene TRBV6-5; D call uncertain. The CDR3 consists of 15 residues. The V and J ends lost 0 bases and 0 bases respectively, with 8 bases between them. Germline V gene data show CDR1 as MNHEY and CDR2 as SVGAGI. CDR3 nucleotides: TGTGCCAGCAGTTACTCGTTAGAAGTGAACACTGAAGCTTTCTTT. It translates to CASSYSLEVNTEAFF.

The rearrangement uses TRBV29-1 and TRBJ2-1, with 10 bases aligning to TRBD2. The length of the CDR3 is 14 residues. V gave up 2 bases and J gave up 7 bases; unmatched junction bases: 5. CDR1 and CDR2 (germline): SQVTM, ANQGSEA. In nucleotides, the CDR3 is TGCAGCGTTGAAAGCGGGGGGGCCACGAATGAGCAGTTCTTC. Protein product: CSVESGGATNEQFF.

The J gene is TRBJ2-1, the V gene TRBV7-2; possible D gene TRBD2, 5 bases. Germline assignment: CDR1 SGHTA and CDR2 FQGNSA. This CDR3 contains 13 residues. V was pared by 5 bases and J by 6 bases, with 11 bases between. The CDR3 DNA sequence: TGTGCCAGCAGCGTCGGACTTACCAATGAGCAGTTCTTC. Its protein product is CASSVGLTNEQFF.

The chain joins TRBV6-1 to TRBJ2-5; D is unclear. The CDR3 has 13 amino acids. The V end was cut by 7 bases, the J end by 3 bases, with 12 bases between. The germline CDR1 and CDR2 sequences are MNHNS and SASEGT. CDR3 nucleotide sequence: TGTGCCAGCACCCCATGGGCGGAAGAGACCCAGTACTTC. This gives the protein CASTPWAEETQYF.

In this sample, this clonotype turned up a few times. This chain links TRBV7-6 with TRBJ1-6, with D possibly TRBD1 on 5 matching bases. V was shortened by 1 base and J by 8 bases, with 12 bases between the two germline ends. Germline CDR1 is SGHVS and CDR2 is FNYEAQ. This CDR3 has 15 residues. This chain's CDR3 is CASSLEGREDSPLHF. CDR3 bases: TGTGCCAGCAGCTTAGAGGGCAGGGAGGATTCACCCCTCCACTTT.

DNA for the CDR3: TGTGCCAGCACGGAGGTACTCTATAATTCACCCCTCCACTTT. Translation gives CASTEVLYNSPLHF. The rearrangement joins TRBV6-5 to TRBJ1-6; D gene ambiguous. This CDR3 contains 14 residues. V was cut by 7 bases and J by 3 bases, with 10 bases left in between. Germline V gives CDR1 MNHEY, CDR2 SVGAGI.

This clonotype appeared a few times. V and J are TRBV6-6 and TRBJ2-7; possibly TRBD1 for D (5 bases). The CDR3 length is 14 residues. Trimming stripped 6 bases from V and 5 bases from J, with 17 bases between. The V gene's germline CDR1 is MNHNY and CDR2 SVGAGI (reference sequence). Written as DNA, the CDR3 is TGTGCCAGCAGGGAGCAGCAGGGCAGGGACGAGCAGTACTTC. Protein product: CASREQQGRDEQYF.

The J gene is TRBJ1-2, the V gene TRBV7-9, with a tentative D call TRBD1 (6 bases). Germline-derived CDR1 and CDR2 are SEHNR and FQNEAQ (reference sequence). This CDR3 is 13 amino acids long. Trimming removed 5 bases from V and 3 bases from J, with 10 bases in between. As DNA, the CDR3 is TGTGCCAGCAGCAATACAGGGTACTATGGCTACACCTTC. Its protein product is CASSNTGYYGYTF.

This clonotype was detected a few times. The chain links TRBV7-2 to TRBJ2-7; 10 positions match TRBD1. The junction had 3 bases not matched to a gene; V was cut back by 0 bases and J by 4 bases. CDR1 SGHTA and CDR2 FQGNSA come from the germline V gene. The CDR3 runs to 15 residues. CDR3 bases: TGTGCCAGCAGCTTAGCCGGGACAGGGGTTTACGAGCAGTACTTC. This sequence encodes CASSLAGTGVYEQYF.

The V gene is TRBV7-9, the J gene TRBJ2-7; a possible D gene is TRBD1 (8 bases). V was cut by 3 bases and J by 0 bases, with 21 bases left in between. The CDR3 totals 18 residues. The germline CDR1 and CDR2 sequences are SEHNR and FQNEAQ (reference sequence). CDR3 region: CASSFPNQQGGTSYEQYF. In DNA, the CDR3 is TGTGCCAGCAGCTTCCCTAATCAACAGGGGGGGACCTCCTACGAGCAGTACTTC.

The rearrangement links TRBV7-9 to TRBJ2-4, with 8 nucleotides matching TRBD1. The V segment lost 0 bases and the J segment 1 base; nucleotides outside the gene matches: 11. The CDR3 sequence is 19 residues long. Germline-derived CDR1 and CDR2 are SEHNR and FQNEAQ (reference sequence). CDR3 loop: CASSLARGQGAVAKNIQYF. The CDR3 coding sequence is TGTGCCAGCAGCTTAGCTCGCGGGCAGGGGGCAGTGGCCAAAAACATTCAGTACTTC.

CDR3 loop: CASRGAGYGYTF. In DNA form, the CDR3 reads TGTGCCAGCAGGGGAGCGGGCTATGGCTACACCTTC. The V gene is TRBV6-6, the J gene TRBJ1-2, with D hard to call. Per germline, CDR1 MNHNY and CDR2 SVGAGI (reference sequence). CDR3 size: 12 residues. V was trimmed by 6 bases and J by 4 bases, leaving 9 bases between them.

V is TRBV7-9 and J is TRBJ2-2; D gene uncertain. This CDR3 spans 14 amino acids. Germline V gene data show CDR1 as SEHNR and CDR2 as FQNEAQ (reference sequence). V was clipped by 5 bases and J by 7 bases, with 14 bases between them. The chain's CDR3 is CASSPRQANGELFF. The CDR3 DNA sequence: TGTGCCAGCAGCCCCCGGCAGGCTAACGGGGAGCTGTTTTTT.

As for this clonotype: One end of the junction varies from germline; a read error may be responsible. The chain is built from TRBV12-3 or TRBV12-4 and TRBJ2-7, with D perhaps TRBD1 (6 bases). This CDR3 spans 11 amino acids. Here the CDR3 reads CASSLGSWGHF. Written as DNA, the CDR3 is TGTGCCAGCAGTTTGGGCAGCTGGGGGCACTTC.

This clonotype was detected a few times. The genes are TRBV30 and TRBJ1-3; D unresolved. Trimming pared 1 base from V and 1 base from J, leaving 5 bases between. This CDR3 is built from 13 residues. Germline CDR1 GTSNPN, CDR2 SVGIG (reference sequence). The CDR3 bases are TGTGCCTGGAGTGAAGATTCTGGAAACACCATATATTTT. Amino acid sequence: CAWSEDSGNTIYF.

CDR3 nucleotides: TGCAGTGCTAGTGAGCCGAGCTCCACAGATACGCAGTATTTT. Translating gives CSASEPSSTDTQYF. The rearrangement joins TRBV20-1 to TRBJ2-3; D gene unclear. V dropped 3 bases and J dropped 2 bases, with 12 bases sitting between them. CDR1 DFQATT and CDR2 SNEGSKA come from the germline V gene (reference sequence). The CDR3 is 14 amino acids.

The chain joins TRBV18 to TRBJ1-2; D gene uncertain. CDR3 length: 15 amino acids. Germline V lookup: CDR1 KGHSH, CDR2 LQKENI. V was trimmed by 3 bases and J by 1 base, leaving 12 bases between them. CDR3 DNA: TGTGCCAGCTCACCGGAACAGACTAATAACTATGGCTACACCTTC. It translates to CASSPEQTNNYGYTF.

The V call is TRBV13, the J call TRBJ1-1; D is undetermined. This CDR3 comprises 13 residues. Germline-derived CDR1 and CDR2 are PRHDT and FYEKMQ (reference sequence). Trimming stripped 0 bases from V and 7 bases from J, with 9 bases between. CDR3 region: CASSLGRAVEAFF. The CDR3 DNA is TGTGCCAGCAGCTTAGGCCGGGCTGTTGAAGCTTTCTTT.

This chain joins TRBV6-5 and TRBJ1-1, with D tentatively TRBD1 (5 bases). The CDR3 loop spans 15 amino acids. The germline V gene has CDR1 MNHEY and CDR2 SVGAGI. V shed 5 bases and J shed 5 bases, with 18 bases lying between them. The CDR3 sequence is CASSVNRDLGTEAFF. Here the CDR3 DNA reads TGTGCCAGCAGTGTCAACCGGGACCTAGGGACTGAAGCTTTCTTT.

This chain uses TRBV27 with TRBJ2-3, with unresolved D. Deletions cut 2 bases from V and 0 bases from J, with 9 bases between. CDR3 length: 15 amino acids. The germline CDR1 and CDR2 sequences are MNHEY and SMNVEV (reference sequence). The DNA of the CDR3 is TGTGCCAGCAGTTTACCCCCAGACAGCACAGATACGCAGTATTTT. It yields the protein CASSLPPDSTDTQYF.

The rearrangement joins TRBV29-1 to TRBJ1-2; D ambiguous. The V end was cut by 4 bases, the J end by 3 bases, with 12 bases between. The CDR3 runs 13 residues. In germline, CDR1 is SQVTM, CDR2 ANQGSEA. The CDR3 is CSVGSDGDYGYTF. CDR3 bases: TGCAGCGTTGGGTCCGACGGAGACTATGGCTACACCTTC.

V usage is TRBV18 and J usage is TRBJ2-6, with D uncertain. The V end was cut by 0 bases, the J end by 2 bases, with 8 bases between. The CDR3 has 16 amino acids. Germline lookup yields CDR1 KGHSH and CDR2 LQKENI. Here the CDR3 DNA reads TGTGCCAGCTCACCACCCCACAGAGCTGGGGCCAACGTCCTGACTTTC. As protein: CASSPPHRAGANVLTF.

The chain is built from TRBV6-1 and TRBJ1-2; no definite D call. The germline V gene encodes CDR1 MNHNS and CDR2 SASEGT. V was shortened by 7 bases and J by 4 bases, with 16 bases between the two germline ends. There are 14 residues in the CDR3. The CDR3 is CASTNPPEIYGYTF. The DNA for the CDR3 is TGTGCCAGCACTAACCCCCCGGAGATCTATGGCTACACCTTC.

The gene calls are TRBV12-3 or TRBV12-4 and TRBJ1-4; possibly TRBD1 for D (5 bases). CDR3 length: 13 amino acids. The V gene lost 2 bases and the J gene lost 7 bases, with 8 bases spanning the gap. In DNA form, the CDR3 reads TGTGCCAGCAGTTTAATTGGGGGTGAAAAACTGTTTTTT. It encodes CASSLIGGEKLFF.

CDR3 coding DNA: TGCAGTGCTAGAGGACCGGGACAGGGGTACACTGAAGCTTTCTTT. Amino acids: CSARGPGQGYTEAFF. The gene calls are TRBV20-1 and TRBJ1-1; 10 bases match TRBD1. This CDR3 has 15 amino acids. Germline lookup yields CDR1 DFQATT and CDR2 SNEGSKA (reference sequence). The J segment lost 3 bases and the V segment lost 1 base, leaving 5 bases of the junction unmatched.